The rows below give T cell receptor beta chains drawn from one sample of a study of tumor-infiltrating lymphocytes in localized non-small cell lung cancer. TCRdb keeps only in-frame clones here, not all; method: immunoSEQ multiplex PCR. The table records some 5,100 clones, over 75% of them present only once. The sample consisted of lung tumor tissue. These receptors originate from a human donor with non-small cell lung cancer. The CDR3 runs from the conserved cysteine through the conserved F or W. The D gene is left open where the match is weak. A row's size may be missing; if present it is once, few, many or a size class.

d_call: TRBD2; clone_size: -; j_call: TRBJ2-7; v_call: TRBV9; cdr3_nt: TGTGCCAGCAGCTTGGGACTAGTCTCCTACGAGCAGTACTTC; cdr3_aa: CASSLGLVSYEQYF
d_call: -; clone_size: -; j_call: TRBJ2-2; v_call: TRBV18; cdr3_nt: TGTGCCAGCTCACCATCCGGGACGACGAACACCGGGGAGCTGTTTTTT; cdr3_aa: CASSPSGTTNTGELFF
d_call: -; clone_size: -; j_call: TRBJ1-5; v_call: TRBV30; cdr3_nt: TGTGCCTGGAACTCCCAAGATCAGCCCCAGCATTTT; cdr3_aa: CAWNSQDQPQHF
d_call: -; clone_size: large; j_call: TRBJ1-3; v_call: TRBV4-2; cdr3_nt: TGTGCCAGCAGCCAAGCCCAGGGGATGTCTGGAAACACCATATATTTT; cdr3_aa: CASSQAQGMSGNTIYF
d_call: -; clone_size: few; j_call: TRBJ2-1; v_call: TRBV20-1; cdr3_nt: TGCAGTGCTGTAGCATTCAATGAGCAGTTCTTC; cdr3_aa: CSAVAFNEQFF
d_call: -; clone_size: -; j_call: TRBJ2-7; v_call: TRBV2; cdr3_nt: TGTGCGACAGGACCTCATGCCTACGAGCAGTACTTC; cdr3_aa: CATGPHAYEQYF
d_call: -; clone_size: -; j_call: TRBJ2-3; v_call: TRBV6-1; cdr3_nt: TGTGCCAGCCGGGGTCCAAGCACAGATACGCAGTATTTT; cdr3_aa: CASRGPSTDTQYF
d_call: TRBD2; clone_size: -; j_call: TRBJ2-1; v_call: TRBV5-1; cdr3_nt: TGCGCCAGCAGCTTGGAACTAGCGGGAGCCAGTGAGCAGTTCTTC; cdr3_aa: CASSLELAGASEQFF
d_call: -; clone_size: few; j_call: TRBJ2-1; v_call: TRBV19; cdr3_nt: TGTGCCACTAAAGGGGGATTTGAGCCCTACAATGAGCAGTTCTTC; cdr3_aa: CATKGGFEPYNEQFF
d_call: -; clone_size: -; j_call: TRBJ1-2; v_call: TRBV4-2; cdr3_nt: TGTGCCAGCAGCCAAGATCCGGCTAACTATGGCTACACCTTC; cdr3_aa: CASSQDPANYGYTF
d_call: TRBD1; clone_size: -; j_call: TRBJ2-5; v_call: TRBV29-1; cdr3_nt: TGCAGCGTTGTTGGGACAGGGATCTTAGAGACCCAGTACTTC; cdr3_aa: CSVVGTGILETQYF
d_call: -; clone_size: -; j_call: TRBJ1-1; v_call: TRBV30; cdr3_nt: TGTGCCTGGAGTGTACAGGGAACACTGAACACTGAAGCTTTCTTT; cdr3_aa: CAWSVQGTLNTEAFF
d_call: -; clone_size: -; j_call: TRBJ1-1; v_call: TRBV6-5; cdr3_nt: TGTGCCAGCGGACGCGCTTTGAACACTGAAGCTTTCTTT; cdr3_aa: CASGRALNTEAFF
d_call: -; clone_size: -; j_call: TRBJ1-1; v_call: TRBV10-3; cdr3_nt: TGTGCCATCAGTGCGGCAGGAAAGAACACTGAAGCTTTCTTT; cdr3_aa: CAISAAGKNTEAFF
d_call: -; clone_size: -; j_call: TRBJ1-1; v_call: TRBV30; cdr3_nt: TGTGCCTACATACAGCGGAACACTGAAGCTTTCTTT; cdr3_aa: CAYIQRNTEAFF
d_call: TRBD1; clone_size: -; j_call: TRBJ1-5; v_call: TRBV6-1; cdr3_nt: TGTGCCAGCAGCCCGACAGGGCCCAATCAGCCCCAGCATTTT; cdr3_aa: CASSPTGPNQPQHF
d_call: -; clone_size: -; j_call: TRBJ1-1; v_call: TRBV11-3; cdr3_nt: TGTGCCAGCAGCTTACAGGGAATGAACACTGAAGCTTTCTTT; cdr3_aa: CASSLQGMNTEAFF
d_call: -; clone_size: -; j_call: TRBJ1-1; v_call: TRBV5-1; cdr3_nt: TGCGCCAGCAGCCCCACGGTGGAGGCTGAAGCTTTCTTT; cdr3_aa: CASSPTVEAEAFF
d_call: -; clone_size: -; j_call: TRBJ1-5; v_call: TRBV6-5; cdr3_nt: TGTGCCAGCAGTTACTCCCAAAATCAGCCCCAGCATTTT; cdr3_aa: CASSYSQNQPQHF
d_call: -; clone_size: -; j_call: TRBJ1-1; v_call: TRBV2; cdr3_nt: TGTGCCAGCAGAGACTCCTTGAACACTGAAGCTTTCTTT; cdr3_aa: CASRDSLNTEAFF
d_call: -; clone_size: once; j_call: TRBJ1-3; v_call: TRBV29-1; cdr3_nt: TGCAGCGTTGGCGGGGGGGCGGACAACACCATATATTTT; cdr3_aa: CSVGGGADNTIYF
d_call: TRBD2; clone_size: -; j_call: TRBJ2-1; v_call: TRBV7-2; cdr3_nt: TGTGCCAGCAGCCTTAGCGGGGCGATCAATGAGCAGTTCTTC; cdr3_aa: CASSLSGAINEQFF
d_call: -; clone_size: medium-sized; j_call: TRBJ1-5; v_call: TRBV5-6; cdr3_nt: TGTGCCAGCAGCTTGGGTAGGGGTCAGCCCCAGCATTTT; cdr3_aa: CASSLGRGQPQHF
d_call: -; clone_size: -; j_call: TRBJ2-3; v_call: TRBV5-1; cdr3_nt: TGCGCCAGCAGCTTGGAGGTGGGCGCTAGCACAGATACGCAGTATTTT; cdr3_aa: CASSLEVGASTDTQYF
d_call: -; clone_size: -; j_call: TRBJ2-1; v_call: TRBV4-2; cdr3_nt: TGTGCCAGCAGCCAATCCCTCCCCGATGAGCAGTTCTTC; cdr3_aa: CASSQSLPDEQFF
d_call: -; clone_size: few; j_call: TRBJ1-6; v_call: TRBV7-2; cdr3_nt: TGTGCCAGCAGCTTAGGGGGGGGCCTTAATTCACCCCTCCACTTT; cdr3_aa: CASSLGGGLNSPLHF
d_call: TRBD2; clone_size: once; j_call: TRBJ2-7; v_call: TRBV7-9; cdr3_nt: TGTGCCAGCAGCCCAACCCCCTTATATAGCGGGGTCAAGGATGACGAGCAGTACTTC; cdr3_aa: CASSPTPLYSGVKDDEQYF
d_call: -; clone_size: -; j_call: TRBJ2-7; v_call: TRBV18; cdr3_nt: TGTGCCAGCTCACCAGGGGAGCAACAGTACTTC; cdr3_aa: CASSPGEQQYF
d_call: TRBD2; clone_size: -; j_call: TRBJ2-3; v_call: TRBV5-1; cdr3_nt: TGCGCCAGCAGAGCGGGGGCGTCGTCTGGCACAGATACGCAGTATTTT; cdr3_aa: CASRAGASSGTDTQYF
d_call: -; clone_size: -; j_call: TRBJ1-5; v_call: TRBV4-1; cdr3_nt: TGCGCCAGCAGCCAAGATCAGGGTTATCAGCCCCAGCATTTT; cdr3_aa: CASSQDQGYQPQHF
d_call: -; clone_size: -; j_call: TRBJ1-2; v_call: TRBV19; cdr3_nt: TGTGCCAGTAGTACCCCAACGAACTATGGCTACACCTTC; cdr3_aa: CASSTPTNYGYTF
d_call: TRBD1; clone_size: -; j_call: TRBJ2-2; v_call: TRBV2; cdr3_nt: TGTGCCAGCAGTGAGAGGACAGGGAACACCGGGGAGCTGTTTTTT; cdr3_aa: CASSERTGNTGELFF
d_call: TRBD1; clone_size: few; j_call: TRBJ1-1; v_call: TRBV6-1; cdr3_nt: TGTGCCAGCAGTGGACAGGGCAGAATAGCTTTCTTT; cdr3_aa: CASSGQGRIAFF
d_call: -; clone_size: few; j_call: TRBJ2-7; v_call: TRBV28; cdr3_nt: TGTGCCAGCAGTCCCTTCTCTGACGAGCAGTACTTC; cdr3_aa: CASSPFSDEQYF
d_call: -; clone_size: -; j_call: TRBJ2-5; v_call: TRBV9; cdr3_nt: TGTGCCAGCAGCGCCCAGTTGGAAGAGACCCAGTACTTC; cdr3_aa: CASSAQLEETQYF
d_call: -; clone_size: -; j_call: TRBJ2-7; v_call: TRBV7-2; cdr3_nt: TGTGCCAGCAGCTTAGCACCCCGGTTCTCCTACGAGCAGTACTTC; cdr3_aa: CASSLAPRFSYEQYF
d_call: -; clone_size: -; j_call: TRBJ2-7; v_call: TRBV5-4; cdr3_nt: TGTGCCAGCAGCTTGCGAGGCGCCATCTCCTACGAGCAGTACTTC; cdr3_aa: CASSLRGAISYEQYF
d_call: -; clone_size: -; j_call: TRBJ2-7; v_call: TRBV20-1; cdr3_nt: TGCAGTGCTAGTGGCGGAGACGAGCAGTACTTC; cdr3_aa: CSASGGDEQYF
d_call: -; clone_size: -; j_call: TRBJ1-3; v_call: TRBV5-4; cdr3_nt: TGTGCCAGCAGCCCCGGGGCCAAGCGGTCTGGAAACACCATATATTTT; cdr3_aa: CASSPGAKRSGNTIYF
d_call: -; clone_size: few; j_call: TRBJ1-1; v_call: TRBV7-2; cdr3_nt: TGTGCCAGCAGCTTAGTTTCCGGGTTGAACACTGAAGCTTTCTTT; cdr3_aa: CASSLVSGLNTEAFF